A selection of T cell receptor beta chains follows, all from one sample in a study of T cell responses to AZD1222 COVID-19 vaccine. Repertoires were generated with immunoSEQ multiplex PCR, while TCRdb's copy carries only in-frame clones and drops some. Among about 150,000 clones listed, about 91% were seen once. Material: peripheral blood, obtained on day 0 of AZD1222 vaccination. These receptors came from an adult in good health. CDR3s include the opening cysteine and the closing phenylalanine or tryptophan. The D gene is left open where the match is weak. Not every row has a clone size; where given, it reads once, few, many or a size class.

V,size,D,CDR3
TRBV7-6,.,.,CASSSRRGTIQHF
TRBV7-3,.,.,CASSLSVGAETQYF
TRBV14,few,.,CASSQKEGWNYGYTF
TRBV3-1/TRBV3-2,.,.,CASSQAARASEKLFF
TRBV27,.,.,CASGGPWASYNSPLHF
TRBV9,.,TRBD2,CASSPREGRETQYF
TRBV27,.,.,CASSHMSVANTGELFF
TRBV23-1,.,TRBD1,CADRRLPFNQPQHF
TRBV29-1,.,.,CSVGSYEQFF
TRBV29-1,.,.,CSVGRPKGQEQFF
TRBV28,.,.,CASSLIAYEQYF